A single sample is the source of the 27 T cell receptor beta chains below, sequenced in a study of T cells in Graves' hyperthyroidism and ophthalmopathy. TCR beta CDR3 regions were amplified from RNA transcripts. TCR CDR3 regions were first amplified by RT-PCR with HTBI primers. MiXCR, run by TCRdb on the multiplex PCR reads, gives a single entry per CDR3 protein. The repertoire holds hundreds of thousands of distinct CDR3 sequences, with about 16% as singletons. The sample consisted of blood. These TCRs come from a woman aged 25 to 39 with Graves' hyperthyroidism.

Ten or more counts support this clonotype. V gene TRBV18 combines with J gene TRBJ2-7; D possibly corresponds to TRBD2 (5 bases). The germline V gene encodes CDR1 KGHSH and CDR2 LQKENI. Trimming pared 5 bases from V and 0 bases from J, leaving 11 bases between. The CDR3 loop spans 14 amino acids. DNA for the CDR3: TGTGCCAGCTCATACACGGGGAACTCCTACGAGCAGTACTTC. It yields the protein CASSYTGNSYEQYF.

This chain connects TRBV14 to TRBJ2-6; no firm D call. There are 20 residues in the CDR3. Germline CDR1 reads SGHDN; CDR2 reads FVKESK. The V gene lost 3 bases and the J gene lost 0 bases, with 21 bases spanning the gap. CDR3: CASSHSVRRTSLSGANVLTF. The CDR3 bases are TGTGCCAGCAGCCATTCGGTGAGAAGGACCAGCCTCTCTGGGGCCAACGTCCTGACTTTC.

The rearrangement joins TRBV4-3 to TRBJ2-1, with D uncertain. The CDR3 runs to 15 residues. The germline V and J ends were trimmed by 1 base and 0 bases, with 7 bases remaining between them. In germline, CDR1 is LGHNA, CDR2 YSLEER. The CDR3: CASSQGFSSYNEQFF. CDR3 nucleotides: TGCGCCAGCAGCCAAGGGTTCAGCTCCTACAATGAGCAGTTCTTC.

In its sample, this clonotype was seen a few times. The limits of the CDR3 on the DNA are not certain, so only TCRdb's listed CDR3 is given. CDR3 residues: CASSFQVGEGTRFF. V and J are TRBV13 and TRBJ2-1; no DNA check was done on the table's D call, TRBD2. Germline V gene lookup returns CDR1 PRHDT and CDR2 FYEKMQ (reference sequence). The CDR3 is 14 amino acids in total, end residues counted.

The table lists this clonotype with many counts. V is TRBV6-2 or TRBV6-3 and J is TRBJ2-1; 9 bases line up with TRBD2. After removal of 0 bases from V and 6 bases from J, the junction contained 3 bases not matched to a gene. Germline lookup yields CDR1 MNHEY and CDR2 SVGEGT. The CDR3 covers 15 residues. The CDR3 is CASSYSASGTNEQFF. DNA of the CDR3: TGTGCCAGCAGTTACTCGGCTAGCGGGACCAATGAGCAGTTCTTC.

This clonotype came up a few times. This chain links TRBV18 with TRBJ2-1; 7 nucleotides align to TRBD2. CDR3 length equals 16 residues. CDR1 is KGHSH, CDR2 LQKENI, per germline. After removal of 4 bases from V and 5 bases from J, the junction contained 11 bases not matched to a gene. This CDR3 is CASSRLSGLADNEQFF. CDR3 DNA sequence: TGTGCCAGCTCACGACTCTCCGGTCTAGCGGACAATGAGCAGTTCTTC. The variable domain in full, completed from reference TRBV18 and TRBJ2-1, reads NAGVMQNPRHLVRRRGQEARLRCSPMKGHSHVYWYRQLPEEGLKFMVYLQKENIIDESGMPKERFSAEFPKEGPSILRIQQVVRGDSAAYFCASSRLSGLADNEQFFGPGTRLTVL.

The chain joins TRBV5-1 to TRBJ2-7; 8 bases fit TRBD2. This CDR3 is 15 amino acids long. CDR1 and CDR2 (germline): SGHRS, YFSETQ. V shed 4 bases, J shed 6 bases, and the junction held 12 bases outside the gene matches. The CDR3 loop is CASSLGLASPREQYF. The CDR3 DNA follows: TGCGCCAGCAGCCTAGGACTAGCTTCCCCTCGCGAGCAGTACTTC.

The CDR3 DNA follows: TGTGCCACCCTACAGGGGGCCGGGACTAGCGGGAGTAGGGAGACCCAGTACTTC. The encoded protein is CATLQGAGTSGSRETQYF. The chain couples TRBV15 to TRBJ2-5, with 14 bases identical to TRBD2. From germline, CDR1 is LNHNV and CDR2 YYDKDF (reference sequence). V lost 8 bases to trimming and J lost 5 bases; unmatched junction nucleotides: 16. The CDR3 length is 18 residues.

The V call is TRBV24-1, the J call TRBJ1-4; 8 bases line up with TRBD1. After removal of 4 bases from V and 1 base from J, the junction contained 10 bases not matched to a gene. The CDR3 covers 18 residues. In germline, CDR1 is KGHDR, CDR2 SFDVKD. CDR3 loop: CATSDTTGTGKTNEKLFF. DNA for the CDR3: TGTGCCACCAGTGACACAACCGGGACAGGAAAAACTAATGAAAAACTGTTTTTT.

A few counts support this clonotype. J is TRBJ2-1 and V is TRBV12-3 or TRBV12-4; D might be TRBD1 (6 bases). This CDR3 comprises 15 residues. Trimming stripped 5 bases from V and 4 bases from J, with 15 bases between. This CDR3 is CASSPRTVNYNEQFF. CDR3 nucleotides: TGTGCCAGCAGTCCGAGGACAGTGAATTACAATGAGCAGTTCTTC.

Only a few counts were recorded for this clonotype. The chain carries TRBV12-3 or TRBV12-4 and TRBJ2-2, with D perhaps TRBD1 or TRBD2 (5 bases each). V was shortened by 6 bases and J by 0 bases, with 11 bases between the two germline ends. This CDR3 region has 15 residues. The CDR3 is CASRLGTANTGELFF. CDR3 bases: TGTGCCAGCAGGCTTGGGACCGCGAACACCGGGGAGCTGTTTTTT.

In this sample, this clonotype turned up a few times. V usage is TRBV30 and J usage is TRBJ2-1, with a possible D match to TRBD1 (5 bases). Germline loops: CDR1 GTSNPN, CDR2 SVGIG (reference sequence). V lost 0 bases to trimming and J lost 12 bases, with 18 bases between them. The CDR3 has 14 amino acids. In nucleotides, the CDR3 is TGTGCCTGGAGTGTACGAGACAGACGTATGGGGCAGTTCTTC. Translating it yields CAWSVRDRRMGQFF.

In the case of this clonotype: Compared with germline, one end of the junction differs, possibly owing to a read error. This chain joins TRBV12-5 and TRBJ2-1, with D perhaps matching TRBD2 (5 bases). Germline V lookup: CDR1 LGHNT, CDR2 FRNRAP. The CDR3 consists of 14 residues. The CDR3 nucleotides are TGTGCTAGTGTTTCTAGCAATCTCAACAATGAGCAGCTCTTC. Its protein product is CASVSSNLNNEQLF.

As concerns this clonotype: A junction end diverges from the germline sequence, so it may reflect a read error. The chain uses TRBV20-1 and TRBJ2-5; 7 nucleotides line up with TRBD2. The CDR3 has 14 residues. CDR1 is DFQATT and CDR2 is SNEGSKA in the germline V gene (reference sequence). The CDR3 bases are TGCAGTGCTGTACCCTGGACTAGTGGGGAGATCCAGTACTTC. It yields the protein CSAVPWTSGEIQYF.

This clonotype has at least ten counts. The CDR3 sequence is CASSLGPHGTYEQYF. DNA of the CDR3: TGTGCCAGCAGTTTAGGACCCCACGGGACCTACGAGCAGTACTTC. The chain employs TRBV27 and TRBJ2-7; TRBD2 might be the D (5 bases). Germline V lookup: CDR1 MNHEY, CDR2 SMNVEV (reference sequence). The CDR3 loop spans 15 amino acids. The V end lost 2 bases, the J end lost 2 bases, and 13 bases lay between the germline ends.

This clonotype has a count of ten or more. This chain connects TRBV6-5 to TRBJ1-2, with D possibly TRBD1 on 6 matching bases. Germline V gives CDR1 MNHEY, CDR2 SVGAGI. V lost 2 bases and J 5 bases, leaving 12 bases between the germline ends. This CDR3 comprises 14 residues. Here the CDR3 DNA reads TGTGCCAGCAGTTACAACGGGCAGGGGTATGGCTACACCTTC. Residues: CASSYNGQGYGYTF.

This clonotype was counted at least ten times. CDR3 sequence reads: CATSKGPNTGELFF. In nucleotides, the CDR3 is TGTGCCACCAGTAAGGGCCCCAACACCGGGGAGCTGTTTTTT. The rearrangement joins TRBV24-1 to TRBJ2-2; the D is unclear. V lost 6 bases and J 2 bases, leaving 9 bases between the germline ends. The length of the CDR3 is 14 residues. Germline V CDR1 and CDR2: KGHDR, SFDVKD.

This clonotype came up many times. The chain combines TRBV12-3 or TRBV12-4 with TRBJ2-1, with unresolved D. The CDR3 sequence is 15 residues long. With 1 base removed from V and 5 bases from J, the gap between germline ends came to 12 bases. The CDR3 DNA sequence: TGTGCCAGCAGTTTAGTCCTAGTCTCAAACAATGAGCAGTTCTTC. The encoded protein is CASSLVLVSNNEQFF.

This clonotype was seen ten or more times. V is TRBV6-6 and J is TRBJ2-2; D is unclear. The CDR3 consists of 14 residues. V was pared by 0 bases and J by 8 bases, with 10 bases between. The germline V gene has CDR1 MNHNY and CDR2 SVGAGI (reference sequence). CDR3 DNA: TGTGCCAGCAGTTACTCACCGGGCTGGGGGGAGCTGTTTTTT. This translates into CASSYSPGWGELFF.

This clonotype was seen repeatedly, ten times or more. The chain combines TRBV6-1 with TRBJ2-3, with D hard to call. The CDR3 runs to 15 residues. The germline gives CDR1 MNHNS, CDR2 SASEGT. Trimming took 0 bases from V and 2 from J, leaving 9 bases between them. CDR3 sequence: CASSEAWGFTDTQYF. In DNA form, the CDR3 reads TGTGCCAGCAGTGAAGCGTGGGGTTTCACAGATACGCAGTATTTT.

This clonotype was recorded at least ten times. Sequence at one end of the junction differs from germline and may be a read error. The rearrangement links TRBV6-1 to TRBJ1-5, with D maybe TRBD1 (5 bases). The CDR3 loop spans 14 amino acids. From germline, CDR1 is MNHNS and CDR2 SASEGT. Here the CDR3 reads CASSTTDSNQPQHF. CDR3 nucleotides: TGCGCCAGCAGCACGACAGATAGCAATCAGCCCCAGCATTTT.

This clonotype was recorded at least ten times. The rearrangement links TRBV5-1 to TRBJ2-1, with TRBD2 matching over 8 bases. This CDR3 contains 17 residues. Per germline, CDR1 SGHRS and CDR2 YFSETQ. V lost 0 bases, J lost 0 bases, and 5 bases stayed unmatched. For the CDR3, the DNA is TGCGCCAGCAGCTTGGTCCCAAGCGGGAGCTCCTACAATGAGCAGTTCTTC. Its translation: CASSLVPSGSSYNEQFF. Based on the CDR3 plus reference TRBV5-1 and TRBJ2-1, the full variable domain is KAGVTQTPRYLIKTRGQQVTLSCSPISGHRSVSWYQQTPGQGLQFLFEYFSETQRNKGNFPGRFSGRQFSNSRSEMNVSTLELGDSALYLCASSLVPSGSSYNEQFFGPGTRLTVL.

This clonotype has only one observation. The chain employs TRBV12-3 or TRBV12-4 and TRBJ2-3; 9 nucleotides align to TRBD1. J was trimmed by 8 bases and V by 6 bases; bases with no gene match: 12. This CDR3 comprises 15 residues. The CDR3: CASSPYRGRIFTQYF. Written as DNA, the CDR3 is TGTGCCAGCAGCCCTTACAGGGGGCGTATTTTTACGCAGTATTTT.

The J gene is TRBJ2-2, the V gene TRBV7-2, with 7 bases lining up with TRBD2. This CDR3 is 15 amino acids long. After removal of 2 bases from V and 3 bases from J, the junction contained 3 bases not matched to a gene. Looked up from germline, CDR1 is SGHTA and CDR2 is FQGNSA. This chain's CDR3 is CASSLRGGDTGELFF. The CDR3 region has the DNA TGTGCCAGCAGCTTAAGGGGAGGGGACACCGGGGAGCTGTTTTTT.

The chain joins TRBV9 to TRBJ1-5; TRBD1 is a possible D gene (5 bases). The CDR3 loop spans 13 amino acids. Germline V gene data show CDR1 as SGDLS and CDR2 as YYNGEE. Trimming took off 3 bases at V and 6 bases at J, with 10 bases between the two ends. The CDR3 DNA is TGTGCCAGCAGCGCCCAGGGTTTTCAGCCCCAGCATTTT. Its protein product is CASSAQGFQPQHF.

Many counts were recorded for this clonotype. The V gene is TRBV24-1, the J gene TRBJ2-7; D tentatively fits TRBD1 or TRBD2 (5 bases each). Trimming took off 4 bases at V and 5 bases at J, with 11 bases between the two ends. CDR1 and CDR2 (germline): KGHDR, SFDVKD. The CDR3 is 13 amino acids. The CDR3 sequence is CATSEGLANEQYF. For the CDR3, the DNA is TGTGCCACCAGTGAGGGGCTAGCCAACGAGCAGTACTTC.

About this clonotype itself: With a much larger clone just one base away, this may be a read error. Since no conserved phenylalanine or tryptophan closes the CDR3, a read error is the likely cause. The rearrangement uses TRBV28 and TRBJ1-1; 8 bases are a match to TRBD1. The germline CDR1 and CDR2 sequences are MDHEN and SYDVKM. The CDR3 is made up of 15 amino acids. V shed 4 bases and J 4 bases; nucleotides not matched to a gene: 8. CDR3 DNA sequence: TGTGCCAGCAGTTACCCCACTCAGGGGGCCACTGAAGCTTTCCTT. Translated: CASSYPTQGATEAFL.